What follows is one T cell receptor beta chain and its context. As yet, its antigen is unknown. Antigen-specific CD4+ T cells were expanded (with viral peptide pools) by the ViraFEST assay ahead of sequencing. At the end of 10 days of culture, CD4+ T cells were isolated. Nucleocapsid antibody tests were negative, and the vaccine recipients had no prior SARS-CoV-2 infection. Half-medium changes using IL-2 medium occurred on days 3 and 7. The data stem from a study of vaccination effects on CD4 cells after COVID-19. Study findings and constraints: In the late period after vaccination, infection- and vaccine-induced clones contracted markedly.

TCRdb keeps only in-frame clones here, not all; method: immunoSEQ multiplex PCR. The data show some 52,000 clones, with just under 80% seen just once and approximately 6% held by the top ten. This CDR3 region has 14 residues. The V end lost 5 bases, the J end lost 7 bases, and 17 bases lay between the germline ends. Germline assignment: CDR1 LNHDA and CDR2 SQIVND (reference sequence). Sequenced material: CD4+ T cells from PBMCs cultured with HCoV-OC43 spike peptides, taken before COVID-19 vaccination. The subset: HCoV-OC43 spike overlapping peptide pool stimulation. This sequence joins TRBV19 and TRBJ1-2; D ambiguous. The clonotype was recovered from a human donor who received a COVID-19 vaccine. This CDR3 is CASSPQMGSGGYTF. The CDR3 nucleotides are TGTGCCAGTAGTCCCCAGATGGGGAGCGGTGGCTACACCTTC.